This T cell receptor (beta chain) comes out of a study of cytomegalovirus exposure and HLA in healthy donors. The repertoire was sequenced with immunoSEQ multiplex PCR; TCRdb's copy has only in-frame clones and lacks some. The table includes 95,000 to 150,000 clones, more than 75% detected once. This CDR3 spans 15 amino acids. Germline lookup yields CDR1 SGDLS and CDR2 YYNGEE. The J segment lost 2 bases and the V segment lost 4 bases, leaving 7 bases of the junction unmatched. This clone came up once. Specimen: PBMCs. The receptor comes from a woman in her twenties or thirties in good health and CMV-seronegative. This chain connects TRBV9 to TRBJ2-7, with 9 bases matching TRBD1. The chain's CDR3 is CASSFGQGTAYEQYF. CDR3 DNA sequence: TGTGCCAGCAGCTTCGGACAGGGGACGGCCTACGAGCAGTACTTC.